Listed below are T cell receptor beta chains from one sample, sequenced in a study of response to subunit inactivated influenza vaccine. TCRdb re-called the RT-PCR reads through MiXCR, storing one row per CDR3 protein. The data hold about 580,000 distinct CDR3 sequences, with about 15% observed a single time. The sequenced sample was PBMCs from blood, obtained approximately 12 days after vaccination. The receptors were gathered from a man in his forties or fifties who received an inactivated influenza vaccine. CDR3s include the opening cysteine and the closing phenylalanine or tryptophan. The D gene is left open where the match is weak. Rows may omit the clone size; those that give it use once, few, many or a size class.

-	TRBV12-3/TRBV12-4	TRBJ2-5	-	CASSLDRFQVQETQYF	TGTGCCAGCAGTCTGGACCGTTTCCAAGTCCAAGAGACCCAGTACTTC
-	TRBV20-1	TRBJ2-5	TRBD2	CSVTGTSGGETQYF	TGCAGTGTAACCGGGACTAGCGGCGGAGAGACCCAGTACTTC
-	TRBV7-2	TRBJ2-5	TRBD2	CASSDRLAGAETQYF	TGTGCCAGCAGCGACCGACTAGCGGGAGCAGAGACCCAGTACTTC
-	TRBV19	TRBJ2-1	TRBD2	CASHSGRPSNEQFF	TGTGCCAGTCATAGCGGGAGGCCGTCAAATGAGCAGTTCTTC
-	TRBV18	TRBJ2-5	-	CASSPPSGQETQYF	TGTGCCAGCTCACCACCGTCCGGTCAAGAGACCCAGTACTTC
few	TRBV21-1	TRBJ2-3	-	CASSKRVGSTSTDTQYF	TGTGCCAGCAGCAAAAGAGTAGGGTCGACTAGCACAGATACGCAGTATTTT
many	TRBV7-2	TRBJ1-4	-	CASSLAWVGSNEKLFF	TGTGCCAGCAGCTTAGCCTGGGTTGGGAGTAATGAAAAACTGTTTTTT
few	TRBV18	TRBJ2-2	-	CASSPFLGSNTGELFF	TGTGCCAGCTCACCGTTTCTCGGGAGTAACACCGGGGAGCTGTTTTTT
many	TRBV7-3	TRBJ2-3	-	CASSLTASTDTQYF	TGTGCCAGCAGCTTAACGGCTAGTACAGATACGCAGTATTTT
few	TRBV10-3	TRBJ2-5	TRBD2	CAISESASGRYKETQYF	TGTGCCATCAGTGAGTCCGCTAGCGGGAGGTATAAAGAGACCCAGTACTTC
-	TRBV12-3/TRBV12-4	TRBJ2-4	-	CASSLRAWAAPNIQYF	TGTGCCAGCAGTTTAAGGGCCTGGGCAGCTCCAAACATTCAGTACTTC
-	TRBV28	TRBJ2-5	-	CASSLPGLQWETQYF	TGTGCCAGCAGTCTGCCGGGGCTGCAATGGGAGACCCAGTACTTC
-	TRBV15	TRBJ2-5	-	CATSRDGTLQETQYF	TGTGCCACCAGCAGAGACGGGACTCTACAAGAGACCCAGTACTTC
few	TRBV10-3	TRBJ2-7	TRBD1	CAISVGTEVYEQYF	TGTGCCATCAGTGTGGGGACAGAGGTCTACGAGCAGTACTTC
-	TRBV12-3/TRBV12-4	TRBJ1-5	-	CASSRSRRTEPQHF	TGTGCCAGCAGTAGGAGCCGACGGACCGAGCCCCAGCATTTT
few	TRBV3-1	TRBJ1-1	-	CASSQEQVSRTEAFF	TGTGCCAGCAGCCAAGAGCAGGTTTCTAGAACCGAAGCTTTCTTT
-	TRBV9	TRBJ1-1	TRBD1	CASSVVRGGSTEAFF	TGTGCCAGCAGCGTAGTCAGGGGGGGTAGCACTGAAGCTTTCTTT
-	TRBV7-2	TRBJ2-7	TRBD2	CASSLGWPSGGYEQYF	TGTGCCAGCAGCTTAGGTTGGCCTAGCGGGGGCTACGAGCAGTACTTC
few	TRBV4-1	TRBJ2-3	-	CASRQLLAVPDTQYF	TGCGCCAGCAGACAACTTCTAGCAGTTCCAGATACGCAGTATTTT
few	TRBV5-1	TRBJ1-6	TRBD1	CASSLGTGKVNSPLHF	TGCGCCAGCAGCTTGGGGACAGGGAAAGTAAATTCACCCCTCCACTTT
few	TRBV25-1	TRBJ2-3	TRBD2	CASSVSGRVGDTQYF	TGTGCCAGCAGTGTAAGCGGGAGAGTGGGAGATACGCAGTATTTT
-	TRBV10-3	TRBJ1-2	-	CAISGRSPWSNYGYTF	TGTGCCATCAGTGGCCGTTCTCCATGGAGTAACTATGGCTACACCTTC
-	TRBV5-1	TRBJ2-7	-	CASSQAATYEQYF	TGCGCCAGCAGTCAAGCCGCCACCTACGAGCAGTACTTC
few	TRBV28	TRBJ2-1	-	CASSPHDSDNEQFF	TGTGCCAGCAGTCCACACGACTCCGACAATGAGCAGTTCTTC
many	TRBV28	TRBJ2-2	TRBD1	CASSSTGTGRTGELFF	TGTGCCAGCAGTTCCACCGGGACAGGGCGCACCGGGGAGCTGTTTTTT
-	TRBV14	TRBJ1-6	TRBD1	CASSLGRDRDNSPLHF	TGTGCCAGCAGCCTTGGCCGGGACAGAGATAATTCACCCCTCCACTTT
-	TRBV15	TRBJ2-3	-	CATSRDLGFGTDTQYF	TGTGCCACCAGCAGAGATCTGGGATTCGGCACAGATACGCAGTATTTT
-	TRBV12-3/TRBV12-4	TRBJ2-5	TRBD1	CASSFTGVETQYF	TGTGCCAGCAGTTTTACAGGGGTAGAGACCCAGTACTTC